This T cell receptor beta chain originates from a study of sequential checkpoint blockade in melanoma (dated by TCRdb to about 2019). Broadly, across the study: Patients were assigned by 1:1 randomization to either first-line nivolumab followed by ipilimumab (arm A) or ipilimumab followed by nivolumab (arm B). Maintenance nivolumab was given following each of the two trial sequences. DNA from around 90 pretreatment melanoma tumor samples underwent TCRbeta immunosequencing. For more than 20 patients, matched tumor biopsies were obtained before treatment and at week 13, following single-agent nivolumab (arm A) or ipilimumab (arm B). In around 80% of the matched pre- and post-treatment tumor biopsy pairs, both biopsies came from the same lesion. Here is what the overall study found, with its caveats: The response-prediction model combining TCR metrics and mutation burden needs validation in larger, independent patient cohorts. Patients with increases in tumor T-cell fraction and clonality by week 13 were approximately 30 times more likely to achieve clinical benefit. Tumor T-cell fraction and clonality were found to correlate with PD-L1 staining and CD8+ T-cell counts but not with mutational load. In the nivolumab-first arm (arm A), an association was found between pretreatment tumor TIL clonality and response (P = .04). Within-arm analyses of tumor T-cell fraction were constrained by small sample sizes and reduced statistical power.

The sample's treatment or condition label is to be understood as: randomized to nivolumab then ipilimumab (arm A) or the reverse (arm B). No trial patient had received prior DNA-damaging chemotherapy. Samples were obtained from patients with melanoma enrolled in CheckMate 064, a randomized, open-label phase II trial of sequential checkpoint blockade. Genomic DNA from formalin-fixed paraffin-embedded (FFPE) tissue samples was used for tumor TCR sequencing. Remarks on this clone: Its binding antigen is unknown. One base away there is no much larger clone; base qualities are not given.

TCRbeta CDR3 regions were immunosequenced from genomic DNA with the immunoSEQ Assay. Before high-throughput sequencing, the genomic DNA was amplified using bias-controlled multiplex PCR. Under the source paper's analysis protocol: To quantify the absolute abundance of each unique TCRbeta CDR3 region, the sequences were collapsed and filtered. Clonality, defined as 1 minus Pielou's evenness, was calculated using only productive rearrangements. Tumor T-cell fraction was calculated by normalizing TCRbeta template counts to the amount of usable DNA, which was estimated from several housekeeping genes. A previously published method was used to identify clones whose frequencies were significantly greater in on-treatment samples than in baseline samples. In its TCRdb copy, this immuneACCESS table keeps in-frame sequences only and misses some clones. Where compared with another copy, unresolved V genes explain less than half of these, and the others have no known cause. The DNA was the basis for D and trimming; V, J and clone size are from that table. The sample yields a few thousand clones; about 19% were counted once. Around 20% of the sample is in the top ten clones.

The V end loses 7 bases and the J end loses 7 bases, and a stretch of 19 bases separates them. Spanning cysteine to phenylalanine, the CDR3 consists of 14 amino acids. Just CDR3 DNA is preserved here, 42 bases in frame from base 1. CDR1 and CDR2, per the germline V gene (reference sequence), are LNHDA and SQIVND. Source: tumor tissue (inferred from file names), taken from a patient given nivolumab and ipilimumab in sequence. The chain is encoded by TRBV19 joined to TRBJ1-2, and TRBD1 may be the D gene, going by 5 matching bases. The sequence came from a human donor with melanoma. CDR3 reads: CASNVIGALGGYTF. The sequence in DNA is TGTGCCAGTAACGTAATCGGGGCCCTGGGTGGCTACACCTTC.